The 9 T cell receptor beta chains given below trace back to one sample, sequenced in a study of early T cells in non-severe SARS-CoV-2 infection. TCRdb re-analysed the 5' RACE reads in MiXCR, keeping a single row per CDR3 protein. The sample carries 88,000 or so distinct CDR3 sequences, approximately 15% recorded once. The sample was whole blood. The receptor source for this set is an adult who was a healthcare worker with PCR-confirmed SARS-CoV-2 infection or an uninfected control (not recorded which).

The sample holds many counts of this clonotype. The V call is TRBV7-6, the J call TRBJ2-1, with D unresolved. The germline CDR1 and CDR2 sequences are SGHVS and FNYEAQ. Trimming removed 1 base at V and 10 bases at J, with 5 bases between. The CDR3 loop spans 11 amino acids. The CDR3 loop is CASSLDEEQFF. The DNA of the CDR3 is TGTGCCAGCAGCTTAGATGAAGAGCAGTTCTTC.

In this sample, this clonotype turned up a few times. This chain links TRBV11-2 with TRBJ1-2, with TRBD1 as a possible D gene (6 bases). The germline CDR1 and CDR2 sequences are SGHAT and FQNNGV. The V end was cut by 0 bases, the J end by 4 bases, with 12 bases between. The CDR3 has 15 amino acids. The CDR3 protein is CASSLDPGAAYGYTF. The CDR3 DNA follows: TGTGCCAGCAGCTTAGATCCGGGGGCGGCCTATGGCTACACCTTC. Full variable domain (outside the CDR3, taken from reference TRBV11-2 and TRBJ1-2): EAGVAQSPRYKIIEKRQSVAFWCNPISGHATLYWYQQILGQGPKLLIQFQNNGVVDDSQLPKDRFSAERLKGVDSTLKIQPAKLEDSAVYLCASSLDPGAAYGYTFGSGTRLTVV.

V is TRBV19 and J is TRBJ2-7; D is tentatively TRBD1 or TRBD2 (5 bases each). Looked up from germline, CDR1 is LNHDA and CDR2 is SQIVND (reference sequence). V was trimmed by 3 bases and J by 5 bases, leaving 14 bases between them. The CDR3 is made up of 14 amino acids. CDR3 sequence: CASSMAGAPDEQYF. The CDR3 bases are TGTGCCAGTAGTATGGCCGGGGCCCCAGACGAGCAGTACTTC.

The chain couples TRBV29-1 to TRBJ1-5, with a weak D call TRBD1 (6 bases). The CDR3 totals 14 residues. Trimming removed 6 bases at V and 3 bases at J, with 15 bases between. Germline V CDR1 and CDR2: SQVTM, ANQGSEA. CDR3 amino acids: CSVAFGQSNQPQHF. CDR3 nucleotides: TGCAGCGTCGCTTTCGGACAGTCCAATCAGCCCCAGCATTTT.

The gene calls are TRBV27 and TRBJ1-1; D is unresolved. The CDR3 has 13 residues. Germline CDR1 MNHEY, CDR2 SMNVEV (reference sequence). Trimming took 3 bases from V and 1 from J, leaving 6 bases between them. CDR3 residues: CASSFNQNTEAFF. CDR3 nucleotides: TGTGCCAGCAGTTTCAATCAGAACACTGAAGCTTTCTTT.

This clonotype appeared many times. This CDR3 reads CASSDPQGSETQYF. The CDR3 nucleotides read TGCGCCAGCAGCGACCCTCAGGGATCCGAGACCCAGTACTTC. The chain is built from TRBV5-1 and TRBJ2-5; D may be TRBD1 (5 bases). The germline V gene has CDR1 SGHRS and CDR2 YFSETQ. CDR3 length: 14 residues. V lost 4 bases and J lost 5, with 15 bases in between.

The chain has TRBV28 and TRBJ2-1, with 11 positions matching TRBD2. With 6 bases clipped from V and 9 bases from J, the junction kept 10 bases outside the gene matches. CDR3 length: 15 residues. Germline V CDR1 and CDR2: MDHEN, SYDVKM. The CDR3 bases are TGTGCCAGCAGCCCTAGCGGGAGGTCTCACGTTGAGCAGTTCTTC. Residues: CASSPSGRSHVEQFF. Together with reference TRBV28 and TRBJ2-1, the CDR3 gives the full variable domain: DVKVTQSSRYLVKRTGEKVFLECVQDMDHENMFWYRQDPGLGLRLIYFSYDVKMKEKGDIPEGYSVSREKKERFSLILESASTNQTSMYLCASSPSGRSHVEQFFGPGTRLTVL.

The genes are TRBV30 and TRBJ2-7; the D gene is possibly TRBD2 (7 bases). Trimming cost V 3 bases and J 7 bases, with 16 bases left between them. The CDR3 extends over 13 amino acids. Germline lookup yields CDR1 GTSNPN and CDR2 SVGIG (reference sequence). The CDR3 loop is CAWRWTVGGEQYF. Written as DNA, the CDR3 is TGTGCCTGGAGGTGGACAGTGGGGGGGGAGCAGTACTTC.

This clonotype was recorded a few times. The rearrangement joins TRBV20-1 to TRBJ1-5; maybe TRBD1 (5 bases). The germline V and J ends were trimmed by 4 bases and 1 base, with 8 bases remaining between them. CDR1 is DFQATT, CDR2 SNEGSKA, per germline (reference sequence). CDR3 length: 13 amino acids. CDR3 DNA sequence: TGCAGTGCTAATAGGGGAAGCAATCAGCCCCAGCATTTT. Its protein is CSANRGSNQPQHF.